This T cell receptor beta chain stems from a study of blood T cell repertoires in COVID-19. From germline, CDR1 is SGHAT and CDR2 FQNNGV. CDR3 size: 13 residues. Trimming took 3 bases from V and 4 from J, leaving 9 bases between them. Using immunoSEQ multiplex PCR, the repertoire was profiled, and TCRdb retains in-frame clones only, with some absent. The top ten hold about 1.7% of the sample, which has more than 300,000 clones, nearly 90% seen once. The sequence was collected from a woman aged 25 to 45 with COVID-19, enrolled during active disease. The V gene is TRBV11-2, the J gene TRBJ1-1; no clear D. The sequencing sample was made of peripheral blood. In DNA, the CDR3 is TGTGCCAGCAGCTTGAGAGGAGGCACTGAAGCTTTCTTT. It yields the protein CASSLRGGTEAFF.